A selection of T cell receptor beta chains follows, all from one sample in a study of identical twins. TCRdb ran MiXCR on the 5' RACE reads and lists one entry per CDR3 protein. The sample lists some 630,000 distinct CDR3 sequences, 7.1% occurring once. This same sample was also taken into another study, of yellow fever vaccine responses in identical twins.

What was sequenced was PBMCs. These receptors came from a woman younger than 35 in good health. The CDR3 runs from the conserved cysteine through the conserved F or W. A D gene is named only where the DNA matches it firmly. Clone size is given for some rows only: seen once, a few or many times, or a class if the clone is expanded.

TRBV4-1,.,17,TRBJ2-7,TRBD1,TGCGCCAGCAGCCAAGACGACAGGGGAGGTTTTCGGGACGAGCAGTACTTC,CASSQDDRGGFRDEQYF
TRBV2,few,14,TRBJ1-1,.,TGTGCCAGCACTATACAGGGAGGTGGTACTGAAGCTTTCTTT,CASTIQGGGTEAFF
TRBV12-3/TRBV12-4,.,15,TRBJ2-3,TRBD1,TGTGCCAGCAGTTTACCTGGACAGGGAAAAGATACGCAGTATTTT,CASSLPGQGKDTQYF
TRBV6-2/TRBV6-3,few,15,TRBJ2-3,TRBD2,TGTGCCAGCAGCGCCCAGCGGGGGTTGACAGATACGCAGTATTTT,CASSAQRGLTDTQYF
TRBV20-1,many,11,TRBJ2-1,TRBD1,TGCAGTGCCACAGGGGAGAATGAGCAGTTCTTC,CSATGENEQFF
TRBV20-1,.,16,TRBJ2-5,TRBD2,TGCAGTGCTAGAGGCGGACTAGCGGGATCGGAAGAGACCCAGTACTTC,CSARGGLAGSEETQYF
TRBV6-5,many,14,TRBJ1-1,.,TGTGCCAGCAGTTACGGTCAGGTGTCCACTGAAGCTTTCTTT,CASSYGQVSTEAFF
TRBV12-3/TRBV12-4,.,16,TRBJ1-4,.,TGTGCCAGCAGTTCCCAGTCAGGCTATACGGCTGAAAAACTGTTTTTT,CASSSQSGYTAEKLFF
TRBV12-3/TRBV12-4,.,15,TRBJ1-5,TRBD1,TGTGCCAGCAGTAGCCGGGACAGGGGGTCTCAGCCCCAGCATTTT,CASSSRDRGSQPQHF
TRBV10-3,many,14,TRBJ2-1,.,TGTGCCATCAGTGAGACAACAGGGTACAATGAGCAGTTCTTC,CAISETTGYNEQFF
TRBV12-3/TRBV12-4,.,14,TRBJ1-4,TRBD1,TGTGCCAGCAGTAAGACAGGGACTAATGAAAAACTGTTTTTT,CASSKTGTNEKLFF
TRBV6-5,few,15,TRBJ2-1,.,TGTGCCAGCAGTTACGGTGGGGGGGGCGATAATGAGCAGTTCTTC,CASSYGGGGDNEQFF
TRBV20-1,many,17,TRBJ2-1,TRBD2,TGCAGTGCTAGCAGGGTTGGAGCGGGACTTACCTACAATGAGCAGTTCTTC,CSASRVGAGLTYNEQFF
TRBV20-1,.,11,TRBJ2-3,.,TGCAGTGCCGCAAAACTAGATACGCAGTATTTT,CSAAKLDTQYF
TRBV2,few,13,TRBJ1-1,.,TGTGCCAGCAGTGACGACGGGGGAGGAATGGCTTTCTTT,CASSDDGGGMAFF
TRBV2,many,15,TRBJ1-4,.,TGTGCCAGCAGTGATAGGGGGACTACCGGTGAAAAACTGTTTTTT,CASSDRGTTGEKLFF
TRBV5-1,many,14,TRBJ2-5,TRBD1,TGCGCCAGCACCGGGACAGGGGGCTTAGAGACCCAGTACTTC,CASTGTGGLETQYF
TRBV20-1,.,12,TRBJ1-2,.,TGCAGTGCTAGGGCCGGGACCGCGTGCTACACCTTC,CSARAGTACYTF
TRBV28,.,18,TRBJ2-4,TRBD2,TGTGCCAGCAGTTTCCCTCCCAGACTAGCGGGAGTCCAAAACATTCAGTACTTC,CASSFPPRLAGVQNIQYF
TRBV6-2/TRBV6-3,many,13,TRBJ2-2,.,TGTGCCAGCAGCCCCGCTATGCCCGGGGAGCTGTTTTTT,CASSPAMPGELFF
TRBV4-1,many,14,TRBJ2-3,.,TGCGCCAGCAGTCCGCAGGGTTGGACAGATACGCAGTATTTT,CASSPQGWTDTQYF
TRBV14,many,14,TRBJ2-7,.,TGTGCCAGCAGCCAAGTAGAACAGCCCTACGAGCAGTACTTC,CASSQVEQPYEQYF
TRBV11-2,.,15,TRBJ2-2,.,TGTGCCAGCAGCTCCGACAGGACGAACACCGGGGAGCTGTTTTTT,CASSSDRTNTGELFF
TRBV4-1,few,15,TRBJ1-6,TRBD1,TGCGCCAGCAGCCAAGACTCTGACAGGGGTTCACCCCTCCACTTT,CASSQDSDRGSPLHF
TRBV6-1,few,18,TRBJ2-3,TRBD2,TGTGCCAGCAGTAAGGACTTTGCGACTAGCGGGAGTCCAGATACGCAGTATTTT,CASSKDFATSGSPDTQYF
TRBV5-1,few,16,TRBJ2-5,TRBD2,TGCGCCAGCAGCTTGGAGCCCAGCGGGGTCCAAGAGACCCAGTACTTC,CASSLEPSGVQETQYF
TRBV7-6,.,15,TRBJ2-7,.,TGTGCCAGCAGCCCAGGCGCAGGGCCGGGCTACGAGCAGTACTTC,CASSPGAGPGYEQYF
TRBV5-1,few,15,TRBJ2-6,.,TGCGCCAGCAGCCAGGACAATTCTGGGGCCAACGTCCTGACTTTC,CASSQDNSGANVLTF
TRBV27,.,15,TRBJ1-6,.,TGTGCCAGCAGTTCCCATATCGGGGGTAATTCACCCCTCCACTTT,CASSSHIGGNSPLHF
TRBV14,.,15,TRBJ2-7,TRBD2,TGTGCCAGCAGCCATCTGATAGCGGGAGTCAACGAGCAGTACTTC,CASSHLIAGVNEQYF
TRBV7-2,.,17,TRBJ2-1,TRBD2,TGTGCCAGCAGCAAGGGGACTAGCGGGAGCAGAGACAATGAGCAGTTCTTC,CASSKGTSGSRDNEQFF
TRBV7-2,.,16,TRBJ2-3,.,TGTGCCAGCAGCTTAGGGGGAATGGCATCCACAGATACGCAGTATTTT,CASSLGGMASTDTQYF
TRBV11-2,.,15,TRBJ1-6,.,TGTGCCAGCAGCTTAGTAGCAGGGGAGAATTCACCCCTCCACTTT,CASSLVAGENSPLHF
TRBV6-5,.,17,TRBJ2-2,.,TGTGCCAGCAGTTACTCGGTCGGCTCCGCGAACACCGGGGAGCTGTTTTTT,CASSYSVGSANTGELFF
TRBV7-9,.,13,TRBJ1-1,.,TGTGCCAGCGACATAAAGGGTGGCACTGAAGCTTTCTTT,CASDIKGGTEAFF
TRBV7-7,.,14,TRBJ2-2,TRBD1,TGTGCCAGCGGGACAGGGTCGAACGCCGGGGAGCTGTTTTTT,CASGTGSNAGELFF
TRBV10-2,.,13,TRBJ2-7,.,TGCGCCAGCAGTGACGGGCCCCCCTACGAGCAGTACTTC,CASSDGPPYEQYF